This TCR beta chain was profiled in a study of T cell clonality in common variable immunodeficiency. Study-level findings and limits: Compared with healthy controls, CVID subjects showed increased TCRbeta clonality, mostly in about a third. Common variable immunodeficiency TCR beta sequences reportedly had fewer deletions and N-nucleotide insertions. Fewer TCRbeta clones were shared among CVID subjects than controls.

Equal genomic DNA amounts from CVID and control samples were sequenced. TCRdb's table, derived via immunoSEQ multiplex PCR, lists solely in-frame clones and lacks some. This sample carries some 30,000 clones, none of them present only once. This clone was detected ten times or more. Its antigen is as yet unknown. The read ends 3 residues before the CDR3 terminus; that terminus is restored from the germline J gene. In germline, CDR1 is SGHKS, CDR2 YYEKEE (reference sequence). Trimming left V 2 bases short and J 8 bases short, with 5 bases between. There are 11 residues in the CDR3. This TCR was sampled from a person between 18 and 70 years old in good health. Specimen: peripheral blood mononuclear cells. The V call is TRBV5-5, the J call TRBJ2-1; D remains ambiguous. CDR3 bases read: TGTGCCAGCAGCTTCGCGGATGAG. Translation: CASSFADE. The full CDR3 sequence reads CASSFADEQFF.